The rows below give T cell receptor beta chains drawn from one sample of a study of cytomegalovirus exposure and HLA in healthy donors. The table came from immunoSEQ multiplex PCR; TCRdb's copy has only in-frame clones and leaves some out. The table includes more than 45,000 clones, approximately 67% detected once. Sample: PBMCs. All receptors come from a man under 40 in good health and CMV-seronegative. Each CDR3 is given with its conserved first and last residue. Fields, in order: CDR3 DNA, CDR3 protein, J gene, D gene, V gene, clone size. A D gene is named only where the DNA matches it firmly. Clone size is given for some rows only: seen once, a few or many times, or a class if the clone is expanded.

cdr3_nt: TGTGCCAGCAGGATGCAGGACAGGGGGCTCGGGGGCACTGAAGCTTTCTTT; cdr3_aa: CASRMQDRGLGGTEAFF; j_call: TRBJ1-1; d_call: TRBD1; v_call: TRBV4-2; clone_size: NA
cdr3_nt: TGTGCCAGCAGCTTAGACGGGACAGGGGTCAACAATGAGCAGTTCTTC; cdr3_aa: CASSLDGTGVNNEQFF; j_call: TRBJ2-1; d_call: TRBD1; v_call: TRBV7-9; clone_size: NA
cdr3_nt: TGTGCCAGCAGTGATGGGGGGTATTTGCAGTACTTC; cdr3_aa: CASSDGGYLQYF; j_call: TRBJ2-7; d_call: NA; v_call: TRBV25-1; clone_size: NA
cdr3_nt: TGTGCCAGCAGCTTGAGGTGGGGGACAGGGGGCTACAATGAGCAGTTCTTC; cdr3_aa: CASSLRWGTGGYNEQFF; j_call: TRBJ2-1; d_call: TRBD1; v_call: TRBV5-5; clone_size: NA
cdr3_nt: TGTGCCAGCAGCCTGTGGACAGCTGAAGCTTTCTTT; cdr3_aa: CASSLWTAEAFF; j_call: TRBJ1-1; d_call: NA; v_call: TRBV11-2; clone_size: few
cdr3_nt: TGTGCCAGCAGTGAAACGCCTAGCGGGAGTGGTACAGATACGCAGTATTTT; cdr3_aa: CASSETPSGSGTDTQYF; j_call: TRBJ2-3; d_call: TRBD2; v_call: TRBV2; clone_size: NA
cdr3_nt: TGCGCCAGCAGCCGCGGACAGGGTTATTATCAAGAGACCCAGTACTTC; cdr3_aa: CASSRGQGYYQETQYF; j_call: TRBJ2-5; d_call: TRBD1; v_call: TRBV5-1; clone_size: NA
cdr3_nt: TGTGCCAGCACCTATTGGACAGGTTACAATGAGCAGTTCTTC; cdr3_aa: CASTYWTGYNEQFF; j_call: TRBJ2-1; d_call: TRBD1; v_call: TRBV6-5; clone_size: NA
cdr3_nt: TGTGCCAGCAGTTACCAAGCGGGAAGGGTTACCGGGGAGCTGTTTTTT; cdr3_aa: CASSYQAGRVTGELFF; j_call: TRBJ2-2; d_call: TRBD2; v_call: TRBV6-5; clone_size: NA
cdr3_nt: TGCGCCAGCAGCTTGGGGACTAGCGGGAGAAACACCGGGGAGCTGTTTTTT; cdr3_aa: CASSLGTSGRNTGELFF; j_call: TRBJ2-2; d_call: TRBD2; v_call: TRBV5-1; clone_size: NA